Shown below are 2 T cell receptor beta chains from a single sample sequenced in a study of blood T cell repertoires in COVID-19. Profiling relied on immunoSEQ multiplex PCR, and the TCRdb table lists in-frame clones only, not all of them. In the table there are fewer than 350,000 clones, approximately 91% of which are singletons. Sequencing used PBMCs or T cells enriched from blood (not recorded which). The receptors here all came from a woman between 40 and 55 years old with acute COVID-19.

The gene calls are TRBV14 and TRBJ1-1, with D unresolved. The CDR3 contains 13 residues. The V gene lost 0 bases and the J gene lost 8 bases, with 10 bases spanning the gap. Per germline, CDR1 SGHDN and CDR2 FVKESK. The CDR3: CASSQDLRQEAFF. The CDR3, as DNA: TGTGCCAGCAGCCAAGATTTGAGGCAGGAAGCTTTCTTT.

This clone was detected only a few times. The rearrangement links TRBV18 to TRBJ1-2; the D is unclear. There are 15 residues in the CDR3. CDR1 and CDR2 from the germline V gene are KGHSH and LQKENI. The germline V and J ends were trimmed by 2 bases and 2 bases, with 12 bases remaining between them. Here the CDR3 reads CASSPNPGGNYGYTF. The DNA for the CDR3 is TGTGCCAGCTCACCAAATCCCGGAGGAAACTATGGCTACACCTTC.